The T cell receptor beta chain under discussion was sequenced for a study of blood T cell repertoires in COVID-19. In the study overall: The study drew acute and convalescent COVID-19 samples from the United States, Italy and Spain. In each case, the material was cDNA or gDNA derived from T cells, B-cell-depleted T cells, or PBMCs.

This CDR3 is 16 amino acids long. Germline values: CDR1 WSHSY, CDR2 SAAADI. After removal of 6 bases from V and 7 bases from J, the junction contained 13 bases not matched to a gene. In the source study's methods: For nucleated cells, counts were estimated from reference gene primer amplification. Repertoires were generated with immunoSEQ multiplex PCR, while TCRdb's copy carries only in-frame clones and drops some. D and trimming come from the DNA, and the V and J calls and clone size come from that table. Of about 280,000 clones in the sample, about 90% were seen once. This chain links TRBV10-2 with TRBJ1-5; TRBD1 agrees at 9 bases. The clonotype originates from a woman younger than 45 who had recovered from COVID-19. The sequenced sample was peripheral blood. CDR3 DNA sequence: TGCGCCAGCAGACGGACAGGGGAAGGTCAGGGACAGCCCCAGCATTTT. Translation gives CASRRTGEGQGQPQHF.